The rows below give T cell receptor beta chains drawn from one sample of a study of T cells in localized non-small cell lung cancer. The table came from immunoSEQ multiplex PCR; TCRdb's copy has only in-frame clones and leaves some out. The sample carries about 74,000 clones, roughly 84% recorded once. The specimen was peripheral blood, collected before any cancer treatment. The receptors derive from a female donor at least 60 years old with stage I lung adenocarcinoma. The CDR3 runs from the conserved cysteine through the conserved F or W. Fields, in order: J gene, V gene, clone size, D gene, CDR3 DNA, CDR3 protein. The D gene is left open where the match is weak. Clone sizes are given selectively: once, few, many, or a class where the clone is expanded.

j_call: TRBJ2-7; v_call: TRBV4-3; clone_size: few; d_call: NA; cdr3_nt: TGCGCCAGCAGCCAAGAAGGAGGGCAGGTCTCCTACGAGCAGTACTTC; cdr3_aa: CASSQEGGQVSYEQYF
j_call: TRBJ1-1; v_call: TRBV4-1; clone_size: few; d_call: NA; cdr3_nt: TGCGCCAGCAGCCAAGATACGCCGGGCTGGACTGAAGCTTTCTTT; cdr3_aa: CASSQDTPGWTEAFF
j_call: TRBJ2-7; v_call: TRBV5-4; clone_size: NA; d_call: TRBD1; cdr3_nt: TGTGCCAGCAGCTTGGCAGGGACAGGGAATTATTACGAGCAGTACTTC; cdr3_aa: CASSLAGTGNYYEQYF
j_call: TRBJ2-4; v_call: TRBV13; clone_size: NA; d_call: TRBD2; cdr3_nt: TGTGCCAGCAGCTACCGCGGGGGGCGGGCCAAAAACATTCAGTACTTC; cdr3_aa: CASSYRGGRAKNIQYF
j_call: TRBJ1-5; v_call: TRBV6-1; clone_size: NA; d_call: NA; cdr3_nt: TGTGCCAGCAGTGAAGCGCTCTTGAGAGGAACTCAGCCCCAGCATTTT; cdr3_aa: CASSEALLRGTQPQHF
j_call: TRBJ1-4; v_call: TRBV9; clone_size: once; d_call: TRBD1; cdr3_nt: TGTGCCAGCAGTGCATCCGGGACAGGTGGGGAAAAACTGTTTTTT; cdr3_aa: CASSASGTGGEKLFF
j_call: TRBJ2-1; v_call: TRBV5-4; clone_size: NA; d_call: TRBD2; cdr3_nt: TGTGCCAGCAGCCGACTAGCGGGGGGGTACAATGAGCAGTTCTTC; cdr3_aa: CASSRLAGGYNEQFF
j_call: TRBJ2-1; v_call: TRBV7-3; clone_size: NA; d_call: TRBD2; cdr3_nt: TGTGCCAGCAGCGAACTAGCGGGAGGGTTCAGCAATGAGCAGTTCTTC; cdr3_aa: CASSELAGGFSNEQFF
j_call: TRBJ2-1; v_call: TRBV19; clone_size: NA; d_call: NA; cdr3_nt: TGTGCCAGTAGGTCATTTCAGGGGAGCTCCTACAATGAGCAGTTCTTC; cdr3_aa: CASRSFQGSSYNEQFF
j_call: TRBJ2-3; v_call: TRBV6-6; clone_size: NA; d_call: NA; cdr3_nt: TGTGCCACCGGCGGGGCCGCGGATACGCAGTATTTT; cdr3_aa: CATGGAADTQYF
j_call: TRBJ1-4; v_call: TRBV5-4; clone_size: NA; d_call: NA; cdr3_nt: TGTGCCTATAAAAGGGGCGCCGAGGGTGAAAAACTGTTTTTT; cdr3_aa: CAYKRGAEGEKLFF
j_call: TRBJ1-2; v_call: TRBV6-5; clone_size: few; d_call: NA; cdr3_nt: TGTGCCAGCAGTGAAAGGGATTATGGCTACACCTTC; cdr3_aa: CASSERDYGYTF
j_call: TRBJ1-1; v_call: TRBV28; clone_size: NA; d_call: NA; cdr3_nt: TGTGCCAGCTGGGAGGTGGGGGGTCGTAACACTGAAGCTTTCTTT; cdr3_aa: CASWEVGGRNTEAFF
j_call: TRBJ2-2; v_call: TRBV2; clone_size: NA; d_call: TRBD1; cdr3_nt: TGTGCCAGCAGTGCGGACAGGGGGTACGGGGAGCTGTTTTTT; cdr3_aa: CASSADRGYGELFF
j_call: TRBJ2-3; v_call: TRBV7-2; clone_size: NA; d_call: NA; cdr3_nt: TGTGCCAGCAGTACGGGGGGCACTCTCACAGATACGCAGTATTTT; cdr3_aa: CASSTGGTLTDTQYF
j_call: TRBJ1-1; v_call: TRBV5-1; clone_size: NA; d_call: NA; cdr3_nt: TGCGCCAGCAGCTTGGAAGGGCAGAACACTGAAGCTTTCTTT; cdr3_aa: CASSLEGQNTEAFF
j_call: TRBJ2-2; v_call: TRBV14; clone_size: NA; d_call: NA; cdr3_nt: TGTGCCAGCAGCCCCCGTTGGGGGCGGAACACCGGGGAGCTGTTTTTT; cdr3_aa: CASSPRWGRNTGELFF
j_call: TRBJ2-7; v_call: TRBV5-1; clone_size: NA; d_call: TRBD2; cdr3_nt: TGCGCCAGCAGCCCGGCGGGGGAAAATATGGGGCAGTACTTC; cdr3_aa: CASSPAGENMGQYF
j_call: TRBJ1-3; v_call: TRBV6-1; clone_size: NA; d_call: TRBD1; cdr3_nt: TGTGCCAGCAGTGAAGGGACAGGGTCTTACACCATATATTTT; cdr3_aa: CASSEGTGSYTIYF
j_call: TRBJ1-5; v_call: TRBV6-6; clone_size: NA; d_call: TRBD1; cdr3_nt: TGTGCCAGCAGGAAACAGGGGAGTCAGCCCCAGCATTTT; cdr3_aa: CASRKQGSQPQHF